The 22 T cell receptor beta chains given below trace back to one sample, sequenced in a study of shared clonotypes between healthy human individuals. Measured with immunoSEQ multiplex PCR; TCRdb has only the in-frame clones, and not every one. Counted here are around 940,000 clones, less than 85% occurring once; the ten biggest clones make up around 1.5%. Sequencing was performed on memory CD4+ T cells sorted from blood. Subset given: CD45RA-negative fraction. The receptor source for this set is a man between 18 and 35 years old in good health.

V usage is TRBV29-1 and J usage is TRBJ2-2; tentative D call: TRBD2 (6 bases). The germline CDR1 and CDR2 sequences are SQVTM and ANQGSEA. The V end was cut by 7 bases, the J end by 6 bases, with 12 bases between. This CDR3 is 12 amino acids long. The CDR3 DNA reads TGCAGCGCAGTGGAGGGCCCCGGGGAGCTGTTTTTT. This gives the protein CSAVEGPGELFF.

V is TRBV2 and J is TRBJ1-5; 12 bases match TRBD1. Germline values: CDR1 SNHLY, CDR2 FYNNEI. The CDR3 extends over 15 amino acids. V lost 7 bases and J lost 3; bases outside the gene matches: 4. CDR3 region: CASMGQGAVNQPQHF. CDR3 DNA sequence: TGTGCCAGCATGGGACAGGGGGCTGTCAATCAGCCCCAGCATTTT.

In regard to this clone: At the DNA level, this CDR3 is encoded by other sequences in the same sample as well. This CDR3 is CASSVLGGTNEKLFF. For the CDR3, the DNA is TGTGCCAGCAGCGTCTTAGGGGGGACTAATGAAAAACTGTTTTTT. The chain links TRBV9 to TRBJ1-4; tentative D call: TRBD1 (6 bases). The V gene's germline CDR1 is SGDLS and CDR2 YYNGEE. This CDR3 region has 15 residues. V dropped 2 bases and J dropped 2 bases, with 10 bases sitting between them.

J is TRBJ2-1 and V is TRBV4-2, with 16 bases that match TRBD2. Trimming at V came to 1 base and at J to 8 bases, leaving 5 bases not matched to a gene. The CDR3 loop spans 17 amino acids. Germline loops: CDR1 LGHNA, CDR2 YNFKEQ. The CDR3 sequence is CASSQAGTSGGAYEQFF. The CDR3 DNA is TGTGCCAGCAGCCAAGCTGGGACTAGCGGGGGGGCCTATGAGCAGTTCTTC.

In the case of this clone: One end of the junction fails to match germline, which may point to a read error. The rearrangement links TRBV7-7 to TRBJ1-1; D ambiguous. CDR1 SSHAT and CDR2 FNYEAQ come from the germline V gene (reference sequence). This CDR3 is built from 13 residues. CDR3 sequence (DNA): TGTGCTAGCAGCTTATTGAGGGACACTGAAGCTTTCTTT. Amino acids: CASSLLRDTEAFF.

This clone has just a few counts. The rearrangement links TRBV28 to TRBJ1-1; the match to TRBD1 covers 7 bases. Per the germline V gene, CDR1 is MDHEN and CDR2 is SYDVKM. This CDR3 is built from 15 residues. The V and J ends lost 5 bases and 0 bases, in that order; junction bases with no gene match: 6. The CDR3 sequence is CASSPPTGLNTEAFF. CDR3 DNA sequence: TGTGCCAGCAGTCCACCGACAGGGTTGAACACTGAAGCTTTCTTT.

The chain employs TRBV11-3 and TRBJ2-5, with 8 positions matching TRBD2. J was trimmed by 4 bases and V by 5 bases; bases with no gene match: 3. Germline V gene lookup returns CDR1 SGHNT and CDR2 YENEEA. The CDR3 length is 13 residues. The CDR3 region is CASSREGGETQYF. The CDR3 region has the DNA TGTGCCAGCAGCCGGGAGGGCGGAGAGACCCAGTACTTC.

A few counts support this clone. The gene calls are TRBV28 and TRBJ1-2; no clear D gene. The CDR3 extends over 14 amino acids. Between the trimmed V and J ends, which lost 4 bases and 1 base, there was a span of 10 bases. The germline V gene encodes CDR1 MDHEN and CDR2 SYDVKM. DNA for the CDR3: TGTGCCAGCAGTTGGGTGACACTTAACTATGGCTACACCTTC. This encodes CASSWVTLNYGYTF.

The chain joins TRBV27 to TRBJ1-2; 9 bases fit TRBD1. This CDR3 spans 15 amino acids. Germline CDR1 and CDR2: MNHEY and SMNVEV (reference sequence). J lost 5 bases, V lost 5 bases, and 9 bases had no gene match. CDR3 bases: TGTGCCAGCAGTCACACAGGGGGCGGGATGTATGGCTACACCTTC. It encodes CASSHTGGGMYGYTF.

This clone was detected only a few times. The chain has TRBV6-5 and TRBJ1-6; D uncertain. The CDR3 runs to 12 residues. V was cut by 4 bases and J by 10 bases, with 8 bases left in between. Germline V lookup: CDR1 MNHEY, CDR2 SVGAGI. The CDR3 nucleotides read TGTGCCAGCAGTTCCCCCGTATCACCCCTCCACTTT. Its translation: CASSSPVSPLHF.

This clone was recorded a few times. The V call is TRBV10-2, the J call TRBJ2-4; D remains unclear. The CDR3 is 16 amino acids. V lost 3 bases and J 0 bases, leaving 12 bases between the germline ends. Germline loops: CDR1 WSHSY, CDR2 SAAADI. CDR3 sequence: CASSDPLQIAKNIQYF. The DNA of the CDR3 is TGCGCCAGCAGTGACCCCCTCCAAATAGCCAAAAACATTCAGTACTTC.

This chain links TRBV11-2 with TRBJ2-1, with 7 nucleotides matching TRBD2. Trimming cost V 5 bases and J 0 bases; bases outside gene matches: 7. Germline V lookup: CDR1 SGHAT, CDR2 FQNNGV. The CDR3 runs to 16 residues. Written as DNA, the CDR3 is TGTGCCAGCAGCCAAGATAGACTAGCCTCCTACAATGAGCAGTTCTTC. This gives the protein CASSQDRLASYNEQFF.

This clone has just a few counts. The V and J genes are TRBV7-8 and TRBJ1-1, with 9 bases that match TRBD1. CDR1 is SGHVS, CDR2 FQNEAQ, per germline. J was trimmed by 4 bases and V by 5 bases; bases with no gene match: 5. This CDR3 is 14 amino acids long. CDR3 coding DNA: TGTGCCAGCAGCCTACAGACAGGGGGCACTGAAGCTTTCTTT. This encodes CASSLQTGGTEAFF. Drawing the rest from reference TRBV7-8 and TRBJ1-1, the complete variable domain is GAGVSQSPRYKVAKRGQDVALRCDPISGHVSLFWYQQALGQGPEFLTYFQNEAQLDKSGLPSDRFFAERPEGSVSTLKIQRTQQEDSAVYLCASSLQTGGTEAFFGQGTRLTVV.

In its sample, this clone was seen once. The chain employs TRBV11-2 and TRBJ1-1; D possibly corresponds to TRBD1 (5 bases). The germline V gene has CDR1 SGHAT and CDR2 FQNNGV. The CDR3 sequence is 19 residues long. V shed 2 bases and J shed 0 bases, with 22 bases lying between them. The CDR3 loop reads CASSLFLQRGSGVNTEAFF. The DNA for the CDR3 is TGTGCCAGCAGCTTATTTTTGCAACGGGGCAGCGGGGTGAACACTGAAGCTTTCTTT.

The chain is built from TRBV7-2 and TRBJ2-3, with 10 bases aligning to TRBD2. From germline, CDR1 is SGHTA and CDR2 FQGNSA. The V segment lost 3 bases and the J segment 4 bases; nucleotides outside the gene matches: 4. The CDR3 spans 15 residues. CDR3 protein: CASSFASGSADTQYF. CDR3 in DNA: TGTGCCAGCAGCTTCGCTAGCGGGAGCGCAGATACGCAGTATTTT.

CDR3 bases: TGTGCCAGCAGCTTAGGGGACGGACAGGGCAGGAATTCACCCCTCCACTTT. Protein: CASSLGDGQGRNSPLHF. This rearrangement joins TRBV7-8 to TRBJ1-6, with 8 bases matching TRBD1. Germline-derived CDR1 and CDR2 are SGHVS and FQNEAQ. The CDR3 loop spans 17 amino acids. V trimming: 1 base; J trimming: 7 bases; junction bases outside the gene matches: 9.

The chain recombines TRBV5-6 with TRBJ1-4; 8 bases map to TRBD1. This CDR3 is built from 14 residues. Germline V gene sequence: CDR1 SGHDT, CDR2 YYEEEE. Losses at the gene ends were 4 bases for V and 7 bases for J; bases not matched to a gene: 6. The CDR3 bases are TGTGCCAGCAGCCGGACAGGGCAGAGTGAAAAACTGTTTTTT. It is translated as CASSRTGQSEKLFF.

This clone has only a few counts. The chain is built from TRBV2 and TRBJ1-2; 7 positions agree with TRBD1. CDR1 and CDR2 (germline): SNHLY, FYNNEI. The CDR3 is 14 amino acids. V was clipped by 2 bases and J by 2 bases; unmatched bases: 2. This CDR3 reads CASSETTGNYGYTF. CDR3 in DNA: TGTGCCAGCAGTGAAACGACAGGGAACTATGGCTACACCTTC.

The rearrangement links TRBV2 to TRBJ2-2; TRBD1 or TRBD2 may be the D gene (5 bases each). CDR1 and CDR2 from the germline V gene are SNHLY and FYNNEI. The CDR3 has 15 amino acids. The V end lost 6 bases, the J end lost 1 base, and 12 bases lay between the germline ends. This chain's CDR3 is CASSHRTGNTGELFF. The CDR3 region has the DNA TGTGCCAGCAGCCACAGGACTGGGAACACCGGGGAGCTGTTTTTT.

This rearrangement joins TRBV7-3 to TRBJ1-2; D unclear. Germline-derived CDR1 and CDR2 are SGHTA and FQGTGA. Trimming took 5 bases from V and 4 from J, leaving 14 bases between them. The CDR3 runs to 14 residues. In DNA form, the CDR3 reads TGTGCCAGCAGCCCTGCCGCTGGCGGCTATGGCTACACCTTC. It translates to CASSPAAGGYGYTF.

The chain uses TRBV5-5 and TRBJ2-7; 7 positions match TRBD1. The germline V gene has CDR1 SGHKS and CDR2 YYEKEE (reference sequence). This CDR3 comprises 11 residues. V trimming: 4 bases; J trimming: 12 bases; junction bases outside the gene matches: 7. The chain's CDR3 is CASSQDRVRYF. In DNA form, the CDR3 reads TGTGCCAGCAGCCAAGACAGGGTGAGGTACTTC.

The chain couples TRBV5-6 to TRBJ2-2, with TRBD1 matching over 8 bases. This CDR3 has 16 amino acids. Looked up from germline, CDR1 is SGHDT and CDR2 is YYEEEE. V lost 0 bases to trimming and J lost 4 bases; unmatched junction nucleotides: 5. CDR3 protein: CASSLVGTGVTGELFF. CDR3 bases: TGTGCCAGCAGCTTGGTCGGGACAGGCGTCACCGGGGAGCTGTTTTTT. The variable domain in full, completed from reference TRBV5-6 and TRBJ2-2, reads DAGVTQSPTHLIKTRGQQVTLRCSPKSGHDTVSWYQQALGQGPQFIFQYYEEEERQRGNFPDRFSGHQFPNYSSELNVNALLLGDSALYLCASSLVGTGVTGELFFGEGSRLTVL.